A selection of T cell receptor beta chains follows, all from one sample in a study of blood T cell repertoires in COVID-19. Measured with immunoSEQ multiplex PCR; TCRdb has only the in-frame clones, and not every one. The sample holds roughly 280,000 clones, around four fifths seen once. The material sequenced was peripheral blood. The source of these receptors is a man aged 55 to 70 with acute or convalescent COVID-19. Each CDR3 is given with its conserved first and last residue. Each record gives: CDR3 protein, CDR3 DNA, J gene, D gene, CDR3 length, clone size, V gene. D genes are given only for firm matches. Clone size is shown for a subset of rows, as once, few, many or a class of expanded clone.

CDR3aa: CASSTSGTSGAYEQYF; CDR3nt: TGTGCCAGCAGCACCTCCGGGACTAGCGGAGCCTACGAGCAGTACTTC; j_gene: TRBJ2-7; d_gene: TRBD2; len: 16; abundance: -; v_gene: TRBV9
CDR3aa: CASGPMVPYYGYTF; CDR3nt: TGTGCCAGCGGCCCCATGGTGCCCTACTATGGCTACACCTTC; j_gene: TRBJ1-2; d_gene: -; len: 14; abundance: -; v_gene: TRBV28
CDR3aa: CASGAGTGRNEQFF; CDR3nt: TGTGCCAGTGGGGCCGGGACAGGGAGAAATGAGCAGTTCTTC; j_gene: TRBJ2-1; d_gene: TRBD1; len: 14; abundance: -; v_gene: TRBV19
CDR3aa: CASSFARDNEQFF; CDR3nt: TGTGCCAGCAGCTTTGCCCGCGACAATGAGCAGTTCTTC; j_gene: TRBJ2-1; d_gene: -; len: 13; abundance: -; v_gene: TRBV11-2
CDR3aa: CAILLSSYEQYF; CDR3nt: TGTGCCATCCTCCTTTCCTCCTACGAGCAGTACTTC; j_gene: TRBJ2-7; d_gene: -; len: 12; abundance: -; v_gene: TRBV9
CDR3aa: CASSRDFATNEKLFF; CDR3nt: TGTGCCAGCAGCCGGGACTTTGCAACTAATGAAAAACTGTTTTTT; j_gene: TRBJ1-4; d_gene: -; len: 15; abundance: -; v_gene: TRBV2
CDR3aa: CSASSLAGQLETQYF; CDR3nt: TGCAGTGCTAGTAGCCTAGCGGGACAATTAGAGACCCAGTACTTC; j_gene: TRBJ2-5; d_gene: TRBD2; len: 15; abundance: -; v_gene: TRBV20-1
CDR3aa: CASSLQPGFGEAFF; CDR3nt: TGTGCCAGCAGCTTGCAGCCGGGTTTTGGTGAAGCTTTCTTT; j_gene: TRBJ1-1; d_gene: -; len: 14; abundance: -; v_gene: TRBV5-8
CDR3aa: CASSLVTGYGYTF; CDR3nt: TGCGCCAGCAGCTTGGTTACAGGCTATGGCTACACCTTC; j_gene: TRBJ1-2; d_gene: -; len: 13; abundance: -; v_gene: TRBV5-1
CDR3aa: CASSLAKDSFPYEQYF; CDR3nt: TGCGCCAGCAGCTTGGCCAAGGACAGTTTTCCTTACGAGCAGTACTTC; j_gene: TRBJ2-7; d_gene: -; len: 16; abundance: -; v_gene: TRBV5-1
CDR3aa: CASSLAPRGEFF; CDR3nt: TGTGCCAGCAGCTTGGCCCCCCGGGGGGAGTTCTTC; j_gene: TRBJ2-1; d_gene: TRBD2; len: 12; abundance: once; v_gene: TRBV5-4
CDR3aa: CSVSRLAGVGYNEQFF; CDR3nt: TGCAGCGTATCAAGACTAGCGGGAGTGGGCTACAATGAGCAGTTCTTC; j_gene: TRBJ2-1; d_gene: TRBD2; len: 16; abundance: -; v_gene: TRBV29-1
CDR3aa: CASSNEGHGQPQHF; CDR3nt: TGTGCCAGCAGCAACGAGGGACACGGTCAGCCCCAGCATTTT; j_gene: TRBJ1-5; d_gene: -; len: 14; abundance: -; v_gene: TRBV21-1
CDR3aa: CASSQGGTGNYEQYF; CDR3nt: TGTGCCAGCAGCCAGGGGGGGACAGGGAACTACGAGCAGTACTTC; j_gene: TRBJ2-7; d_gene: TRBD1; len: 15; abundance: -; v_gene: TRBV6-5
CDR3aa: CASSPDSPGQGGHTF; CDR3nt: TGTGCCAGCAGCCCTGATTCGCCGGGACAGGGGGGGCACACCTTC; j_gene: TRBJ1-2; d_gene: TRBD1; len: 15; abundance: -; v_gene: TRBV7-8
CDR3aa: CASSLGQTLTNYGYTF; CDR3nt: TGTGCCAGCAGCTTAGGACAGACATTGACTAACTATGGCTACACCTTC; j_gene: TRBJ1-2; d_gene: -; len: 16; abundance: -; v_gene: TRBV7-8
CDR3aa: CASSSGQPYEQYF; CDR3nt: TGTGCCAGCAGTTCCGGACAGCCCTACGAGCAGTACTTC; j_gene: TRBJ2-7; d_gene: -; len: 13; abundance: few; v_gene: TRBV12-3/TRBV12-4
CDR3aa: CASSLEGQGGYGYTF; CDR3nt: TGCGCCAGCAGCTTGGAGGGACAGGGGGGCTATGGCTACACCTTC; j_gene: TRBJ1-2; d_gene: TRBD1; len: 15; abundance: -; v_gene: TRBV5-1
CDR3aa: CASSLPQGGYTF; CDR3nt: TGTGCCAGCAGCTTACCCCAGGGAGGCTACACCTTC; j_gene: TRBJ1-2; d_gene: -; len: 12; abundance: -; v_gene: TRBV7-9
CDR3aa: CASSPRTGSYEQYF; CDR3nt: TGTGCCAGTAGTCCCCGGACAGGGAGCTACGAGCAGTACTTC; j_gene: TRBJ2-7; d_gene: TRBD1; len: 14; abundance: -; v_gene: TRBV19
CDR3aa: CASSLVPTGGFYEKLFF; CDR3nt: TGCGCCAGCAGCTTGGTGCCGACAGGGGGCTTTTACGAAAAACTGTTTTTT; j_gene: TRBJ1-4; d_gene: TRBD1; len: 17; abundance: -; v_gene: TRBV5-1
CDR3aa: CAHWEPEQETQYF; CDR3nt: TGTGCCCACTGGGAGCCCGAACAAGAGACCCAGTACTTC; j_gene: TRBJ2-5; d_gene: -; len: 13; abundance: -; v_gene: TRBV2
CDR3aa: CASSFGGGAYNEQFF; CDR3nt: TGTGCCAGCAGCTTCGGGGGAGGGGCCTACAATGAGCAGTTCTTC; j_gene: TRBJ2-1; d_gene: TRBD2; len: 15; abundance: -; v_gene: TRBV11-2
CDR3aa: CASRGQAVNTEAFF; CDR3nt: TGTGCCAGTAGGGGACAGGCGGTGAACACTGAAGCTTTCTTT; j_gene: TRBJ1-1; d_gene: TRBD1; len: 14; abundance: -; v_gene: TRBV19
CDR3aa: CASSLVQGPHEQYF; CDR3nt: TGCGCCAGCAGCTTGGTACAGGGGCCCCACGAGCAGTACTTC; j_gene: TRBJ2-7; d_gene: TRBD1; len: 14; abundance: -; v_gene: TRBV5-1
CDR3aa: CASSEESSGKYEQYF; CDR3nt: TGTGCCAGTAGTGAGGAGTCTAGCGGGAAGTACGAGCAGTACTTC; j_gene: TRBJ2-7; d_gene: TRBD2; len: 15; abundance: few; v_gene: TRBV19
CDR3aa: CASSLSLTGAGGSYSNTGELFF; CDR3nt: TGTGCCAGCAGCTTATCTTTAACGGGAGCGGGAGGGTCCTACTCGAACACCGGGGAGCTGTTTTTT; j_gene: TRBJ2-2; d_gene: TRBD2; len: 22; abundance: -; v_gene: TRBV7-8
CDR3aa: CASIYRAGGNEQFF; CDR3nt: TGTGCCAGCATATATCGAGCGGGAGGCAATGAGCAGTTCTTC; j_gene: TRBJ2-1; d_gene: TRBD2; len: 14; abundance: -; v_gene: TRBV27
CDR3aa: CASTSVYEQYF; CDR3nt: TGTGCCAGCACCTCCGTTTACGAGCAGTACTTC; j_gene: TRBJ2-7; d_gene: -; len: 11; abundance: -; v_gene: TRBV6-5
CDR3aa: CASSLTSGFQETQYF; CDR3nt: TGTGCCAGCTCACTGACTAGCGGGTTCCAAGAGACCCAGTACTTC; j_gene: TRBJ2-5; d_gene: TRBD2; len: 15; abundance: few; v_gene: TRBV18
CDR3aa: CASSFGLEKNTGELFF; CDR3nt: TGTGCCAGCAGCTTCGGACTGGAAAAAAACACCGGGGAGCTGTTTTTT; j_gene: TRBJ2-2; d_gene: -; len: 16; abundance: -; v_gene: TRBV11-2
CDR3aa: CASSLSIGGRLGDTQYF; CDR3nt: TGTGCCAGCAGCTTGTCGATTGGCGGGAGGTTGGGTGATACGCAGTATTTT; j_gene: TRBJ2-3; d_gene: TRBD2; len: 17; abundance: -; v_gene: TRBV5-4
CDR3aa: CASAGQGNYNEQFF; CDR3nt: TGTGCCAGTGCGGGGCAGGGAAACTACAATGAGCAGTTCTTC; j_gene: TRBJ2-1; d_gene: -; len: 14; abundance: -; v_gene: TRBV2
CDR3aa: CASNRGAGQPQHF; CDR3nt: TGTGCCAGCAATCGGGGGGCTGGTCAGCCCCAGCATTTT; j_gene: TRBJ1-5; d_gene: -; len: 13; abundance: -; v_gene: TRBV7-9
CDR3aa: CASSSSGRAPGETQYF; CDR3nt: TGTGCCAGCAGCTCGTCGGGTCGCGCCCCGGGGGAGACCCAGTACTTC; j_gene: TRBJ2-5; d_gene: -; len: 16; abundance: -; v_gene: TRBV7-9
CDR3aa: CASSSEQDGYGYTF; CDR3nt: TGCGCCAGCAGCTCAGAACAGGATGGTTATGGCTACACCTTC; j_gene: TRBJ1-2; d_gene: -; len: 14; abundance: -; v_gene: TRBV5-1
CDR3aa: CASSVDSPNTGELFF; CDR3nt: TGTGCCAGCAGCGTAGACAGTCCGAACACCGGGGAGCTGTTTTTT; j_gene: TRBJ2-2; d_gene: -; len: 15; abundance: few; v_gene: TRBV9
CDR3aa: CASSWGTGENEQYF; CDR3nt: TGCGCCAGCAGCTGGGGGACAGGGGAGAACGAGCAGTACTTC; j_gene: TRBJ2-7; d_gene: TRBD1; len: 14; abundance: -; v_gene: TRBV5-1
CDR3aa: CASSSGLAGFTDTQYF; CDR3nt: TGTGCCAGTAGTTCGGGACTAGCGGGATTCACAGATACGCAGTATTTT; j_gene: TRBJ2-3; d_gene: TRBD2; len: 16; abundance: -; v_gene: TRBV19
CDR3aa: CASSPSRSLFSDETQYF; CDR3nt: TGTGCCAGCAGTCCAAGTCGGAGCCTTTTCTCTGATGAGACCCAGTACTTC; j_gene: TRBJ2-5; d_gene: -; len: 17; abundance: -; v_gene: TRBV6-6
CDR3aa: CASSVGGTLNYGYTF; CDR3nt: TGTGCCAGCAGCGTAGGGGGGACTTTGAACTATGGCTACACCTTC; j_gene: TRBJ1-2; d_gene: -; len: 15; abundance: -; v_gene: TRBV9
CDR3aa: CASSQEWAVVTYEQYF; CDR3nt: TGTGCCAGCAGCCAAGAGTGGGCAGTAGTTACCTACGAGCAGTACTTC; j_gene: TRBJ2-7; d_gene: -; len: 16; abundance: -; v_gene: TRBV3-1/TRBV3-2
CDR3aa: CASSLSTGALYNEQFF; CDR3nt: TGTGCCAGCAGTTTATCGACAGGAGCCCTCTACAATGAGCAGTTCTTC; j_gene: TRBJ2-1; d_gene: -; len: 16; abundance: -; v_gene: TRBV27
CDR3aa: CASGPSRGAIYEQYF; CDR3nt: TGTGCCAGCGGGCCCTCCAGGGGGGCTATCTACGAGCAGTACTTC; j_gene: TRBJ2-7; d_gene: -; len: 15; abundance: once; v_gene: TRBV19
CDR3aa: CASTNGLHYGYTF; CDR3nt: TGTGCCAGCACCAACGGTCTCCACTATGGCTACACCTTC; j_gene: TRBJ1-2; d_gene: -; len: 13; abundance: -; v_gene: TRBV6-5